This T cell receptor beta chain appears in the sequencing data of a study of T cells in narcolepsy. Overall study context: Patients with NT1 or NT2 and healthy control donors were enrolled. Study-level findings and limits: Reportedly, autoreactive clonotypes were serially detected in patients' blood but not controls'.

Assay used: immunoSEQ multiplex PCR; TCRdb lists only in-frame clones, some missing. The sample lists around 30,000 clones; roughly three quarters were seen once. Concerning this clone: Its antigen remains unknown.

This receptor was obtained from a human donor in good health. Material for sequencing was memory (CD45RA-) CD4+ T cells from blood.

CDR3 amino acids: CASSYGDRPSGEQYF. The CDR3 nucleotides are TGTGCCAGCAGCTACGGTGACAGGCCAAGCGGAGAGCAGTACTTC. V is TRBV5-4 and J is TRBJ2-7, with D perhaps matching TRBD1 (6 bases). Trimming pared 3 bases from V and 7 bases from J, leaving 20 bases between. Germline CDR1 reads SGHNT; CDR2 reads YYREEE (reference sequence). CDR3 length: 15 amino acids.